This T cell receptor beta chain is drawn from a study of post-analysis software for immune sequencing data. Study at large: Recorded subtypes: relapsing-remitting, secondary progressive, progressive-relapsing; some patients unannotated. Study results and limitations: Normalized Chao1 diversity was significantly lower in multiple sclerosis patients than in controls. Patients had higher frequencies than controls of about five TRBV segments, including TRBV5-6, TRBV5-1 and TRBV20-1.

TCR beta cDNA libraries had unique molecular identifiers. MiXCR, run by TCRdb on the PCR reads, gives a single entry per CDR3 protein. The data contain some 690,000 distinct CDR3 sequences, roughly 29% of them singletons. Details on this clonotype: What it binds is unknown.

This CDR3 has 14 residues. The ends were cut back, 1 base at V and 4 bases at J, with 10 bases in the middle. Germline V gene data show CDR1 as SEHNR and CDR2 as FQNEAQ (reference sequence). Input material: blood. The sequence came from a girl between 5 and 17 years old with multiple sclerosis. The V and J genes are TRBV7-9 and TRBJ1-2, with D tentatively TRBD1 (6 bases). CDR3 DNA: TGTGCCAGCAGCTTAGACGGGGGCGTCTATGGCTACACCTTC. Its translation: CASSLDGGVYGYTF.